The TCR beta chain under discussion was sequenced for a study of identifying expanded T cells in peripheral blood (dated by TCRdb to the late 2010s). A note on the overall study: Technical replicates were generated by sequencing separate aliquots of the same genomic DNA pool, and four replicates were compared pairwise.

The study at large found these results: In all healthy donors, the variance in clone template counts between samples taken roughly two weeks apart rose significantly as total template count increased. Between technical replicates the binomial model flagged around 1.3 differentially abundant clones, whereas over roughly 2 weeks the binomial model flagged about 15 and over roughly 4 weeks about 19. Across all healthy-donor time intervals, the beta-binomial model significantly lowered both the number of clones called differentially abundant and the false-positive rate. It was expected by the authors that biological variance in healthy repertoires might increase further over much longer intervals, such as months to years.

TCRbeta CDR3 regions were profiled with the immunoSEQ Assay using bias-controlled multiplex PCR amplification of genomic DNA. For the original study's pipeline: To quantify the absolute abundance of each unique TCRbeta CDR3 region, the sequences were collapsed and filtered. Two models were used to test differential abundance: a binomial model (Fisher-equivalent) and a beta-binomial model that adds time-dependent variance fitted from healthy donors. Any clone with fewer than 5 combined templates was excluded, and a clone was called differentially abundant if its Benjamini-Hochberg FDR was below 0.01. Beta-binomial variance was modeled as a function of total template count across the two samples using the form v = (b*log(k)+a)^2. TCRdb obtained this table from immuneACCESS and retained in-frame rearrangements with V and J assigned. These tables miss some clones; where compared with another copy, unresolved V genes account for less than half of the shortfall, and the remainder is unexplained. The V and J calls and clone size are taken from that table; D and trimming were inferred from the DNA. The sample contains about 86,000 clones, 85% of them found a single time. In total, the top ten clones hold 4.5% of the sample.

During the collection period, no immune events, such as infections, were documented for the healthy donors. Blood repertoires from healthy donors were used as a training cohort for calibrating time-dependent variance in a beta-binomial model of differential abundance of T-cell clones. The training cohort included approximately 10 healthy donors, of whom 3 were female and 7 were male. Donor ages ranged from about 29 to 70 years, with an average of roughly 46 years. Obtained from a commercial supplier, whole blood was collected from each healthy donor at three time points set two to three weeks apart. For immunosequencing, genomic DNA was extracted from whole blood that had not been sorted. As regards this clone: Its target antigen remains unknown. No base-level quality is on record; no much larger clone is a single base apart.

The sequence derives from a person aged 18-69 years in good health. Sequenced input: blood.

The nucleotide sequence reads TGTGCCAGCAGACCTGGGGGAGGGGACACCGGGGAGCTGTTTTTT. Its protein product is CASRPGGGDTGELFF. This sequence uses TRBV11-3 and TRBJ2-2; TRBD2 agrees with 7 junctional bases. CDR1 and CDR2 (SGHNT, YENEEA) derive from the germline V gene. The CDR3 runs 15 amino acids, cysteine and phenylalanine included. Of the read, only the CDR3 DNA is kept; its 45 bases are in frame from base 1. V ends up 6 bases short and J 3 bases short, with an unmatched junction base count of 7.